The 30 T cell receptor beta chains presented below share a single source sample, sequenced in a study of T cells in Graves' hyperthyroidism and ophthalmopathy. There were TCR beta CDR3 regions amplified from RNA transcripts. First-round RT-PCR of the TCR CDR3 relied on the HTBI primer set. A single record per CDR3 protein comes from TCRdb applying MiXCR to the multiplex PCR reads. In the table there are about 610,000 distinct CDR3 sequences, roughly 15% of which are singletons. Sequencing was performed on blood. The receptors shown here come from a woman aged 35 to 49 with Graves' ophthalmopathy.

V is TRBV15 and J is TRBJ2-5; no reliable D call. Trimming cost V 1 base and J 1 base, with 10 bases left between them. The V gene's germline CDR1 is LNHNV and CDR2 YYDKDF (reference sequence). The CDR3 runs 15 residues. CDR3 region: CATSRAWAVQETQYF. The CDR3 bases are TGTGCCACCAGCAGAGCGTGGGCAGTCCAAGAGACCCAGTACTTC.

The chain uses TRBV12-3 or TRBV12-4 and TRBJ1-1; the match to TRBD1 covers 7 bases. Trimming removed 1 base from V and 9 bases from J; junction bases left unmatched: 8. The CDR3 has 14 residues. CDR3 in DNA: TGTGCCAGCAGTTTAGGGACTCAGACAGGGAAAGCTTTCTTT. This encodes CASSLGTQTGKAFF.

This clonotype showed up just a few times. The chain carries TRBV7-2 and TRBJ2-5; 9 bases are shared with TRBD2. With V trimmed by 2 bases and J by 5 bases, 3 bases remained unmatched. This CDR3 region has 14 residues. Germline V CDR1 and CDR2: SGHTA, FQGNSA. Here the CDR3 reads CASSLSGGPETQYF. The CDR3 bases are TGTGCCAGCAGCTTAAGCGGGGGGCCTGAGACCCAGTACTTC.

The chain uses TRBV11-2 and TRBJ1-2; D remains ambiguous. The ends were cut back, 5 bases at V and 1 base at J, with 11 bases in the middle. Germline-derived CDR1 and CDR2 are SGHAT and FQNNGV. There are 14 residues in the CDR3. The CDR3 is CASSTTQINYGYTF. CDR3 DNA: TGTGCCAGCAGCACAACCCAGATTAACTATGGCTACACCTTC.

This chain joins TRBV15 and TRBJ2-5; D not certain. The CDR3 loop spans 13 amino acids. From germline, CDR1 is LNHNV and CDR2 YYDKDF (reference sequence). V was cut by 0 bases and J by 5 bases, with 7 bases left in between. CDR3 in amino acids: CATSREGAETQYF. The CDR3 coding sequence is TGTGCCACCAGCAGAGAGGGCGCGGAGACCCAGTACTTC.

In its sample, this clonotype was seen many times. The rearrangement links TRBV12-3 or TRBV12-4 to TRBJ1-4; D possibly corresponds to TRBD1 (5 bases). The germline V and J ends were trimmed by 6 bases and 8 bases, with 19 bases remaining between them. The CDR3 spans 15 residues. This CDR3 is CASSRSPGGGEKLFF. In nucleotides, the CDR3 is TGTGCCAGCAGCCGATCCCCCGGGGGAGGGGAAAAACTGTTTTTT.

This chain connects TRBV6-2 or TRBV6-3 to TRBJ1-1; D remains ambiguous. Germline values: CDR1 MNHEY, CDR2 SVGEGT. V was clipped by 7 bases and J by 8 bases, with 11 bases between them. CDR3 length: 11 residues. As DNA, the CDR3 is TGTGCCAGCATCCTAAACAGAGAAGCTTTCTTT. It specifies CASILNREAFF.

There are many counts of this clonotype. This chain connects TRBV11-1 to TRBJ1-1; D is undetermined. This CDR3 is built from 16 residues. The V gene's germline CDR1 is SGHAT and CDR2 FQDESV (reference sequence). The V end lost 5 bases, the J end lost 5 bases, and 21 bases lay between the germline ends. In DNA, the CDR3 is TGTGCCAGCAGCGGAGGGCCGGTCGTGCTCCGAACTGAAGCTTTCTTT. It codes for CASSGGPVVLRTEAFF.

This clonotype has ten or more counts. The chain combines TRBV15 with TRBJ1-2, with a possible D match to TRBD1 (5 bases). The germline V gene has CDR1 LNHNV and CDR2 YYDKDF (reference sequence). Trimming removed 5 bases at V and 4 bases at J, with 11 bases between. The CDR3 has 13 residues. The CDR3 sequence: CATSAGTVYGYTF. The CDR3 DNA reads TGTGCCACCAGCGCCGGGACGGTCTATGGCTACACCTTC.

This clonotype has ten or more counts. V is TRBV28 and J is TRBJ2-7; D may be TRBD1 (6 bases). The CDR3 is 13 amino acids. Germline V lookup: CDR1 MDHEN, CDR2 SYDVKM. The V and J ends lost 3 bases and 5 bases respectively, with 11 bases between them. This CDR3 is CASSFGQRNEQYF. Here the CDR3 DNA reads TGTGCCAGCAGTTTTGGACAGAGGAACGAGCAGTACTTC.

J is TRBJ2-7 and V is TRBV20-1; D might be TRBD1 (6 bases). Germline V gene lookup returns CDR1 DFQATT and CDR2 SNEGSKA (reference sequence). This CDR3 contains 11 residues. Trimming stripped 6 bases from V and 2 bases from J, with 8 bases between. The CDR3 nucleotides are TGCAGTGCCAGACAGGCCTACGAGCAGTACTTC. Its translation: CSARQAYEQYF.

This clonotype was counted many times. The chain couples TRBV6-2 or TRBV6-3 to TRBJ2-2, with a weak D call TRBD2 (5 bases). V was shortened by 6 bases and J by 1 base, with 15 bases between the two germline ends. Germline V gene data show CDR1 as MNHEY and CDR2 as SVGEGT. The CDR3 covers 16 residues. The CDR3 nucleotides read TGTGCCAGCAGGAGGGCAGGAAGTGTGAACACCGGGGAGCTGTTTTTT. Translated, it gives CASRRAGSVNTGELFF.

This clonotype showed up just a few times. The chain carries TRBV3-1 and TRBJ2-7; 9 bases match TRBD2. Losses at the gene ends were 2 bases for V and 4 bases for J; bases not matched to a gene: 6. This CDR3 region has 15 residues. Germline V gene sequence: CDR1 LGHDT, CDR2 YNNKEL (reference sequence). DNA of the CDR3: TGTGCCAGCAGCCAAATAGCGGGAGTAAGGTACGAGCAGTACTTC. Residues: CASSQIAGVRYEQYF.

This clonotype has only a few counts. This chain connects TRBV28 to TRBJ2-7; 12 positions agree with TRBD2. J gave up 3 bases and V 5 bases, and 14 bases lay outside the gene matches. Germline V gives CDR1 MDHEN, CDR2 SYDVKM. The CDR3 is made up of 18 amino acids. The DNA of the CDR3 is TGTGCCAGCAGTGCGAAGCCACTAGCGGGAGGCCGAGGCTACGAGCAGTACTTC. Translating it yields CASSAKPLAGGRGYEQYF.

The V gene is TRBV20-1, the J gene TRBJ2-5; D possibly corresponds to TRBD1 (5 bases). The V end was cut by 4 bases, the J end by 1 base, with 10 bases between. CDR3 length: 13 residues. Looked up from germline, CDR1 is DFQATT and CDR2 is SNEGSKA (reference sequence). CDR3: CSATEGAQETQYF. The DNA of the CDR3 is TGCAGTGCTACGGAAGGGGCCCAAGAGACCCAGTACTTC.

There are a few counts of this clonotype. A junction boundary mismatches the germline segment, possibly from a read error. The gene calls are TRBV28 and TRBJ2-1; 11 nucleotides match TRBD2. Germline CDR1 MDHEN, CDR2 SYDVKM. The CDR3 covers 17 residues. DNA for the CDR3: TGTGCCAGCAGTCCCCCGGGACTAGCGGACTCCTACAATGGGCAGTTCTTC. Protein sequence: CASSPPGLADSYNGQFF.

This rearrangement joins TRBV29-1 to TRBJ1-1; no firm D call. The germline gives CDR1 SQVTM, CDR2 ANQGSEA. Trimming cost V 0 bases and J 1 base, with 6 bases left between them. The CDR3 is 13 amino acids. The CDR3 reads CSVEDRPNTEAFF. In DNA, the CDR3 is TGCAGCGTTGAAGATCGGCCGAACACTGAAGCTTTCTTT.

This clonotype was recorded a few times. The chain couples TRBV29-1 to TRBJ2-7; TRBD1 aligns across 7 bases. Germline CDR1 and CDR2: SQVTM and ANQGSEA. Unmatched junction bases numbered 16, after V lost 5 bases and J lost 3 bases. The CDR3 has 16 residues. The CDR3 nucleotides read TGCAGCGTTCCCTCTCCGACAGGGTCATCCGTCTACGAGCAGTACTTC. Protein: CSVPSPTGSSVYEQYF.

This clonotype was detected ten times or more. The chain joins TRBV6-5 to TRBJ1-2, with D unclear. Germline V CDR1 and CDR2: MNHEY, SVGAGI. The CDR3 covers 11 residues. The germline V and J ends were trimmed by 7 bases and 8 bases, with 11 bases remaining between them. DNA of the CDR3: TGTGCCAGCAACGGAATCTTAGGCTACACCTTC. Its translation is CASNGILGYTF.

There are a few counts of this clonotype. V is TRBV4-1 and J is TRBJ2-6, with 14 bases identical to TRBD2. Germline lookup yields CDR1 MGHRA and CDR2 YSYEKL. The trim removed 3 bases at V and 5 bases at J, leaving 6 bases unmatched. The CDR3 is 18 amino acids. The CDR3 nucleotides read TGCGCCAGCAGCCAGGCGACTAGCGGGAGGGCTAGGGCCAACGTCCTGACTTTC. Its translation: CASSQATSGRARANVLTF.

This clonotype appeared many times. The genes are TRBV19 and TRBJ2-2, with TRBD1 matching over 9 bases. Germline V gene lookup returns CDR1 LNHDA and CDR2 SQIVND (reference sequence). This CDR3 comprises 14 residues. J lost 7 bases, V lost 3 bases, and 3 bases had no gene match. Here the CDR3 DNA reads TGTGCCAGTAGTATTGACAGGGGGGACGGGGAGCTGTTTTTT. Its translation: CASSIDRGDGELFF.

This clonotype came up a few times. The chain carries TRBV20-1 and TRBJ1-5; TRBD1 matches 8 bases. Trimming cost V 6 bases and J 3 bases; bases outside gene matches: 13. The V gene's germline CDR1 is DFQATT and CDR2 SNEGSKA (reference sequence). The CDR3 length is 16 residues. CDR3 residues: CSALVGTGLPNQPQHF. In DNA form, the CDR3 reads TGCAGTGCGCTTGTCGGGACAGGCCTCCCCAATCAGCCCCAGCATTTT.

This clonotype occurred many times. The gene calls are TRBV6-1 and TRBJ2-4; 7 nucleotides line up with TRBD1. Germline V gene sequence: CDR1 MNHNS, CDR2 SASEGT. This CDR3 has 17 residues. The V segment lost 5 bases and the J segment 5 bases; nucleotides outside the gene matches: 15. CDR3 region: CASSPSHQTGWENIQYF. The DNA of the CDR3 is TGTGCCAGCAGTCCCTCTCATCAGACAGGGTGGGAAAACATTCAGTACTTC.

In its sample, this clonotype was seen many times. The chain recombines TRBV28 with TRBJ1-3, with a tentative D call TRBD1 (6 bases). V was clipped by 5 bases and J by 2 bases, with 16 bases between them. This CDR3 region has 16 residues. CDR1 is MDHEN, CDR2 SYDVKM, per germline. The CDR3 region is CASSLRGGLAGNTIYF. In DNA form, the CDR3 reads TGTGCCAGCAGTCTCAGAGGGGGGCTTGCTGGAAACACCATATATTTT.

This clonotype has a count of ten or more. J is TRBJ1-1 and V is TRBV29-1, with 9 bases matching TRBD1. The germline V gene has CDR1 SQVTM and CDR2 ANQGSEA. The CDR3 is made up of 12 amino acids. V lost 6 bases and J lost 4; bases outside the gene matches: 3. CDR3 DNA sequence: TGCAGCGTAGCGACAGGGGGCACTGAAGCTTTCTTT. Amino acids: CSVATGGTEAFF. The whole variable domain, filled in from reference TRBV29-1 and TRBJ1-1, reads SAVISQKPSRDICQRGTSLTIQCQVDSQVTMMFWYRQQPGQSLTLIATANQGSEATYESGFVIDKFPISRPNLTFSTLTVSNMSPEDSSIYLCSVATGGTEAFFGQGTRLTVV.

The sample holds many counts of this clonotype. The V call is TRBV6-2 or TRBV6-3, the J call TRBJ1-5, with D uncertain. This CDR3 comprises 12 residues. V lost 5 bases and J 11 bases, leaving 13 bases between the germline ends. Germline V CDR1 and CDR2: MNHEY, SVGEGT. CDR3 loop: CASSLIPGAQHF. The CDR3 bases are TGTGCCAGCAGTCTTATCCCCGGGGCCCAGCATTTT.

The chain has TRBV19 and TRBJ1-1; 9 bases fit TRBD1. This CDR3 has 14 amino acids. Per germline, CDR1 LNHDA and CDR2 SQIVND (reference sequence). V lost 5 bases, J lost 4 bases, and 5 bases stayed unmatched. As DNA, the CDR3 is TGTGCCAGTAGTGAACAGGGGGCGCCCACTGAAGCTTTCTTT. This gives the protein CASSEQGAPTEAFF. The whole variable domain, filled in from reference TRBV19 and TRBJ1-1, reads DGGITQSPKYLFRKEGQNVTLSCEQNLNHDAMYWYRQDPGQGLRLIYYSQIVNDFQKGDIAEGYSVSREKKESFPLTVTSAQKNPTAFYLCASSEQGAPTEAFFGQGTRLTVV.

This clonotype was seen ten or more times. The chain uses TRBV6-2 or TRBV6-3 and TRBJ1-6; D gene unclear. The V gene lost 2 bases and the J gene lost 5 bases, with 10 bases spanning the gap. Germline CDR1 is MNHEY and CDR2 is SVGEGT. The CDR3 sequence is 15 residues long. The CDR3 bases are TGTGCCAGCAGTTACGTCGGCCGGAATAATTCACCCCTCCACTTT. Residues: CASSYVGRNNSPLHF.

This clonotype was counted at least ten times. The rearrangement joins TRBV6-1 to TRBJ2-7, with D maybe TRBD1 (5 bases). Germline CDR1 MNHNS, CDR2 SASEGT. This CDR3 contains 14 residues. Trimming cost V 4 bases and J 5 bases, with 15 bases left between them. CDR3 sequence reads: CASSAPSRAHEQYF. The CDR3, as DNA: TGTGCCAGCAGTGCACCCTCCAGGGCCCACGAGCAGTACTTC.

At least ten counts were recorded for this clonotype. The CDR3 reads CASRHDRATEAFF. In DNA form, the CDR3 reads TGTGCCAGCAGACACGACAGGGCGACTGAAGCTTTCTTT. The chain is built from TRBV12-3 or TRBV12-4 and TRBJ1-1; 7 bases agree with TRBD1. CDR3 length: 13 residues. Trimming removed 6 bases from V and 5 bases from J; junction bases left unmatched: 6.